The TCR beta chain described here comes from a study of shared clonotypes between healthy human individuals. The repertoire was sequenced with immunoSEQ multiplex PCR; TCRdb's copy has only in-frame clones and lacks some. The sample lists 110,000 or so clones, approximately 70% occurring once. Per the germline V gene, CDR1 is SEHNR and CDR2 is FQNEAQ (reference sequence). V was clipped by 8 bases and J by 0 bases, with 7 bases between them. The CDR3 spans 12 residues. The material sequenced was memory CD8+ T cells sorted from blood. Subset specified: CD45RO+ cells pooled with CCR7-negative TemRA cells. This clonotype was sampled from a young woman in good health. The chain carries TRBV7-9 and TRBJ1-1; no firm D call. CDR3 region: CASLGMNTEAFF. In DNA form, the CDR3 reads TGTGCCAGCCTCGGTATGAACACTGAAGCTTTCTTT.